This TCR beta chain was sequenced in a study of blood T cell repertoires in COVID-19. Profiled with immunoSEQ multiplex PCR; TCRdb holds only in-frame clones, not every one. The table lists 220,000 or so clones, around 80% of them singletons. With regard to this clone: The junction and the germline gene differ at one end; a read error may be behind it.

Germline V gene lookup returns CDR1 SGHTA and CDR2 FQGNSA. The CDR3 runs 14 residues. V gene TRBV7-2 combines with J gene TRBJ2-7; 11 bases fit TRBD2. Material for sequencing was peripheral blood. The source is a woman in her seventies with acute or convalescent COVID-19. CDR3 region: CASSIAGGPYEQYF. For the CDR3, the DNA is TGTGCCAGCAGCATAGCGGGAGGGCCGTACGAGCAGTACTTC.